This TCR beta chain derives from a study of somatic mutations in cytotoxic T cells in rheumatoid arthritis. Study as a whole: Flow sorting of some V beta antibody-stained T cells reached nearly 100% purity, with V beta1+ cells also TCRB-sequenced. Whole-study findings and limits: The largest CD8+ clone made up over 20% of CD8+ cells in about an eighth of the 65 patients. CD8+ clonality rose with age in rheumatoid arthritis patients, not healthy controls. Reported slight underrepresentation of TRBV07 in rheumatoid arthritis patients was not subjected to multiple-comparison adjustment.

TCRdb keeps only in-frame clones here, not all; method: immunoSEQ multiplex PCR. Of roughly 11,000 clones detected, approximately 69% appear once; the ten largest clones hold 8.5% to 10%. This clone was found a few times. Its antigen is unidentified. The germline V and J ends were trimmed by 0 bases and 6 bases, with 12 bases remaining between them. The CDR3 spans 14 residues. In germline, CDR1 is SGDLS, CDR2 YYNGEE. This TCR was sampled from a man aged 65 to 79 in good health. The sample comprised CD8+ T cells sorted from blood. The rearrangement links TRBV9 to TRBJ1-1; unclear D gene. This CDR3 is CASSVEAGLAEAFF. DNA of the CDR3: TGTGCCAGCAGCGTAGAGGCAGGTCTGGCTGAAGCTTTCTTT.